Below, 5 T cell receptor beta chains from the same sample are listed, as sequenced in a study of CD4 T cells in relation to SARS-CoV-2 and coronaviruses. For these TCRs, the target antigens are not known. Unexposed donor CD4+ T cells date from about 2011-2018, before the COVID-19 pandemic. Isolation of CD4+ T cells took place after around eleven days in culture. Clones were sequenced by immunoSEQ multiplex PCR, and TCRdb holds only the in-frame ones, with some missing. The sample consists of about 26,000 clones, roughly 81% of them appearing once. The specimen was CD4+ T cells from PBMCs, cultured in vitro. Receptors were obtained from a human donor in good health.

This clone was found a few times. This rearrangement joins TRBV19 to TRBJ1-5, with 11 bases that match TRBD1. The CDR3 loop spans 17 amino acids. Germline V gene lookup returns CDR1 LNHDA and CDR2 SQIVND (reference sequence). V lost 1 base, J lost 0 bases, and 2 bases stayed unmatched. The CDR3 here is CASSIGTGGYSNQPQHF. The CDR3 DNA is TGTGCCAGTAGTATAGGGACAGGGGGCTATAGCAATCAGCCCCAGCATTTT.

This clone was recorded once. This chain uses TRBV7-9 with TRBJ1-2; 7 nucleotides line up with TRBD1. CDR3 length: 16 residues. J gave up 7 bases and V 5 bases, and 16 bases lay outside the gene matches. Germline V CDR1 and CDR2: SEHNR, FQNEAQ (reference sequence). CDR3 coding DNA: TGTGCCAGCAGCGTAAGAGGGACAGCGGTGACGGGTGGCTACACCTTC. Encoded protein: CASSVRGTAVTGGYTF.

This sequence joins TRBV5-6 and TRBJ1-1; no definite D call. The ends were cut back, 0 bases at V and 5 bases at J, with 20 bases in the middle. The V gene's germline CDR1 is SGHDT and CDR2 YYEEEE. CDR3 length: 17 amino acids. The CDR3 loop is CASSLDFPPRRKTEAFF. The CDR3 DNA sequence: TGTGCCAGCAGCTTGGATTTCCCCCCCCGCCGGAAAACTGAAGCTTTCTTT.

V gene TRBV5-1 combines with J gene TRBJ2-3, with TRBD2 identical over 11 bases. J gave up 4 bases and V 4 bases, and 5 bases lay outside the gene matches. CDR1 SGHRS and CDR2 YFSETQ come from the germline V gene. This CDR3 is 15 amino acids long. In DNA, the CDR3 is TGCGCCAGCAGCGCGAGACTAGCGGGGTCAGATACGCAGTATTTT. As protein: CASSARLAGSDTQYF.

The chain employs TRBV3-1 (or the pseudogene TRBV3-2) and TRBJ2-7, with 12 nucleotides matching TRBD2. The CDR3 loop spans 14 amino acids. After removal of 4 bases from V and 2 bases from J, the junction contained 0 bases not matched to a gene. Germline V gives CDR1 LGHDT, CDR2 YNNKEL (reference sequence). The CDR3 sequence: CASSPSGRAYEQYF. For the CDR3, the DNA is TGTGCCAGCAGCCCTAGCGGGAGGGCCTACGAGCAGTACTTC.